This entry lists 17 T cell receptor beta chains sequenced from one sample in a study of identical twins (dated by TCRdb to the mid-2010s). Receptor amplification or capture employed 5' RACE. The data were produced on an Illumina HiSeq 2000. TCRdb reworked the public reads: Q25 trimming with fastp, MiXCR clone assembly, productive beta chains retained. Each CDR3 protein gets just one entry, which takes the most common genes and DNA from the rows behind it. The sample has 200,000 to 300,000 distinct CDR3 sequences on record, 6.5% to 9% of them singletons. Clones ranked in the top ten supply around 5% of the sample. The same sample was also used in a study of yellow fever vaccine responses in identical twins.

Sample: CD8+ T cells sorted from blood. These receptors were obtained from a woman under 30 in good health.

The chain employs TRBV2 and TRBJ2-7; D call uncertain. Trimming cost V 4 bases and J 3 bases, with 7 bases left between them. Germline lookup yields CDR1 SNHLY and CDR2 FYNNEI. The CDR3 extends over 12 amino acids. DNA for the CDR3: TGTGCCAGCAGTGGACGGATCTACGAGCAGTACGTC. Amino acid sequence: CASSGRIYEQYV.

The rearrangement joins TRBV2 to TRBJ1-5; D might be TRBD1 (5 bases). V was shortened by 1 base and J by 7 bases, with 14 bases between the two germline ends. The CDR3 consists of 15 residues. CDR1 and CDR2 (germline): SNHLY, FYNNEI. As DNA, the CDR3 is TGTGCCAGCAGTGAAGTTGGCGGGACGGGGCAGCCCCAGCATTTT. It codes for CASSEVGGTGQPQHF.

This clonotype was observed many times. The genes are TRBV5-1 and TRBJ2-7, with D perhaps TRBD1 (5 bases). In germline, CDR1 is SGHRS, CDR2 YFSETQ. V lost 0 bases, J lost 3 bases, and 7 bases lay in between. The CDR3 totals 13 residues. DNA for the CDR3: TGCGCCAGCAGCTTGGCAGGGAACTACGAGCAGTACTTC. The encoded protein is CASSLAGNYEQYF.

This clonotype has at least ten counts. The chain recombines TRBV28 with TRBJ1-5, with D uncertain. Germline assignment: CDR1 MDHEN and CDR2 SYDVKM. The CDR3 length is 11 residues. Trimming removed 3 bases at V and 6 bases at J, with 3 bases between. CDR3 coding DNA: TGTGCCAGCAGTTTCGGTCAGCCCCAGCATTTT. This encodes CASSFGQPQHF.

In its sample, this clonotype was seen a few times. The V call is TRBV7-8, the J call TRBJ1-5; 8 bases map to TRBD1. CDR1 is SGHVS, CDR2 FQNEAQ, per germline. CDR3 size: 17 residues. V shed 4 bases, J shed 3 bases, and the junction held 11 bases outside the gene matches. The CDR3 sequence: CASSSPSGQGINQPQHF. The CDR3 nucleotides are TGTGCCAGCAGCTCCCCATCCGGACAGGGTATCAATCAGCCCCAGCATTTT.

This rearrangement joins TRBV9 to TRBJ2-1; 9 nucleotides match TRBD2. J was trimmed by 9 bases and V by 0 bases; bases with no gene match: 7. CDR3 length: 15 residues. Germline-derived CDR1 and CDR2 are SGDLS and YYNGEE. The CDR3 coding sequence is TGTGCCAGCAGCGTAGGGCGGGAGGGTAAACGTGAGCAGTTCTTC. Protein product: CASSVGREGKREQFF.

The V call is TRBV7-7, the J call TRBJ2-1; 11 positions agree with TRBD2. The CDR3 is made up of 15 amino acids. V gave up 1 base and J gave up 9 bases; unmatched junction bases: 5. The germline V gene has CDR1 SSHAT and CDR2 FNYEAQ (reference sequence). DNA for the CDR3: TGTGCCAGCAGCTTAGATAGCGGGAGGGCCACTGAGCAGTTCTTC. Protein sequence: CASSLDSGRATEQFF.

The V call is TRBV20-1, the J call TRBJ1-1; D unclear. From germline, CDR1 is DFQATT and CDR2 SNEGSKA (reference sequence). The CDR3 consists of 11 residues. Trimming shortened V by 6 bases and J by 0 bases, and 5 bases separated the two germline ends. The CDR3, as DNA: TGCAGTGCCCCCTTGAACACTGAAGCTTTCTTT. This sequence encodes CSAPLNTEAFF.

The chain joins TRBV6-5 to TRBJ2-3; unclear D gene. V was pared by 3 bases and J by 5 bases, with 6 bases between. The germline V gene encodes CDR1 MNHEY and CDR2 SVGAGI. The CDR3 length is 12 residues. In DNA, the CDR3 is TGTGCCAGCAGTTATGCGAGAGATACGCAGTATTTT. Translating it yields CASSYARDTQYF.

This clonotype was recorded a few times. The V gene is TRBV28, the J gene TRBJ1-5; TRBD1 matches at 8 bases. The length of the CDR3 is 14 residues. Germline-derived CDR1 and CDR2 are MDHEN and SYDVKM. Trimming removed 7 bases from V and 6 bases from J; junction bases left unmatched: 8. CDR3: CASTPGQGGQPQHF. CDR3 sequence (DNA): TGTGCCAGCACCCCCGGACAGGGAGGTCAGCCCCAGCATTTT.

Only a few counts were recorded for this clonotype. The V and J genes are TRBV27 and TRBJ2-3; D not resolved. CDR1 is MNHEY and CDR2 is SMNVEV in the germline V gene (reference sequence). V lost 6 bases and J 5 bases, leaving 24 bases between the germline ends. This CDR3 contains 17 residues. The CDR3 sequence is CASRVLYAVGSGDTQYF. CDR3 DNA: TGTGCCAGCAGAGTTTTATACGCCGTGGGGTCTGGAGATACGCAGTATTTT.

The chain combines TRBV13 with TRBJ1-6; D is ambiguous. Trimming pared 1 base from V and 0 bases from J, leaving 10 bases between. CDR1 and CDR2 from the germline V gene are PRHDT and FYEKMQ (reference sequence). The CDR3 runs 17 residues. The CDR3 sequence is CASSLVGESSYNSPLHF. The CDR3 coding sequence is TGTGCCAGCAGCTTAGTTGGTGAGAGCTCCTATAATTCACCCCTCCACTTT.

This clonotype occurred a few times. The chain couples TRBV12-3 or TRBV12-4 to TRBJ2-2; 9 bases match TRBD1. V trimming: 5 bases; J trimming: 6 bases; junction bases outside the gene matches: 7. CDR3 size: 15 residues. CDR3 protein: CASSTGTGSAGELFF. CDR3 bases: TGTGCCAGCAGTACCGGGACAGGGAGCGCCGGGGAGCTGTTTTTT.

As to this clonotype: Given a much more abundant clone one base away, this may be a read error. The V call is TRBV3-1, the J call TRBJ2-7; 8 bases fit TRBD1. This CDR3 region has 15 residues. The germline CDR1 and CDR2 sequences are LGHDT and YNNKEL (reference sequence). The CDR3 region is CASSYPGTGTYGQYF. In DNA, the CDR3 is TGTGCCAGCAGCTATCCCGGGACAGGAACCTACGGGCAGTACTTC.

CDR3 nucleotide sequence: TGTGCCACCTCGCCGACGGGGGCGAATGGCTACACCTTC. Translation gives CATSPTGANGYTF. V and J are TRBV19 and TRBJ1-2, with D possibly TRBD1 on 6 matching bases. The CDR3 loop spans 13 amino acids. V dropped 10 bases and J dropped 6 bases, with 18 bases sitting between them. Germline assignment: CDR1 LNHDA and CDR2 SQIVND (reference sequence). The whole variable domain, remainder taken from reference TRBV19 and TRBJ1-2, is DGGITQSPKYLFRKEGQNVTLSCEQNLNHDAMYWYRQDPGQGLRLIYYSQIVNDFQKGDIAEGYSVSREKKESFPLTVTSAQKNPTAFYLCATSPTGANGYTFGSGTRLTVV.

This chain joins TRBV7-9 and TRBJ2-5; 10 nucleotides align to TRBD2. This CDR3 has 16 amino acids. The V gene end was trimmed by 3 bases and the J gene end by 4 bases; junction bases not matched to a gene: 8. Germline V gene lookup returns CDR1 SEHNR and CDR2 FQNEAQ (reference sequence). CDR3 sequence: CASSLGGLAGVETQYF. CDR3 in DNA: TGTGCCAGCAGCTTGGGCGGCCTAGCGGGAGTAGAGACCCAGTACTTC.

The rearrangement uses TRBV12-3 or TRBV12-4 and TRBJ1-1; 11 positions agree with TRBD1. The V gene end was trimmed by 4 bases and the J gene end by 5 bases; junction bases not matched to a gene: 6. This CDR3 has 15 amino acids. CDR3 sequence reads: CASSWTGGAGTEAFF. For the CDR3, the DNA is TGTGCCAGCAGTTGGACAGGGGGCGCTGGGACTGAAGCTTTCTTT.